This T cell receptor (beta chain) was profiled in a study of blood T cells in healthy people across ages (dated by TCRdb to between 2015 and 2016). Describing the broader study: In model experiments, template switching captured about one uniquely barcoded TCR beta cDNA molecule for every two T cells. Age-related changes in TCR beta repertoire diversity were measured in the study by deep sequencing normalized with unique cDNA molecular identifiers. The donors were split into four age groups: young (average about 15 years), middle-aged (39), aged (over 55) and long-lived (roughly 86). To avoid experimental bias, donors of different ages were randomly spread across the sequencing lanes. Using the same blood draw, the study looked at two additional independent replicas of 1 million unique cDNA reads for two donors, one aged 18 to 30 and the other aged 80 or older. The investigation overall reported the following: Total diversity estimates from one million sequenced T cells were considered lower bounds and underestimates. The CMV infection status of donors was not known, potentially confounding age-related changes in expanded clonotypes. The percentage of naive T cells measured by flow cytometry correlated strongly with observed TCR beta diversity. As age increased, observed TCR beta diversity per million T cells dropped in a roughly linear way, and a significant reduction was already evident by age about 36. Because profiling used bulk unsorted PBMCs, naive and antigen-experienced compartments could not be compared conclusively. The long-lived group showed more naive CD4+ T cells, fewer expanded clones and increased TCR diversity than the aged group, suggesting age selection.

This clonotype was seen more than once but under ten times. No cognate antigen has been identified for it. Per-base qualities were not stored, and no clone one base away is much larger. The CDR3, from cysteine to phenylalanine, totals 15 residues. Only the CDR3 portion is preserved as DNA: 45 bases, with reading frame beginning at the first base. From V the trimming removes 0 bases and from J it removes 7 bases, while the gene matches leave 8 bases of the junction unaccounted for. CDR1 DFQATT and CDR2 SNEGSKA were looked up in the germline V gene (reference sequence). The method behind the library was 5' RACE. A second PCR of roughly 6 to 11 cycles was performed with a sample-barcoded 5' primer and a J-beta primer mix. Each TCR beta cDNA molecule received a unique molecular identifier from a template-switch 5' adaptor carrying 12 random nucleotides. Each sample yielded at least 3 million CDR3-containing paired-end reads. All of the RNA was converted into first-strand cDNA using the Mint cDNA synthesis kit, with a TRBC-specific oligonucleotide serving as the primer. All cDNA was treated with uracil-DNA glycosylase and then went through a first 18-cycle PCR with the universal primers M1SS and BC2_uni_R. As for how the authors treated the data: For normalization, 1 million high-quality reads, each with a distinct molecular identifier, were randomly selected from each sample. Reads sharing molecular identifiers were discarded rather than binned into consensus sequences. MiTCR, run with a Q25 quality threshold and the strictest error-elimination algorithm, handled CDR3 identification, clonotype clustering and error correction. A nonparametric unseen species model with Euler transformation was used to estimate lower-bound total TCR beta diversity. The public reads were reanalyzed by TCRdb: fastp trimming at Q25, MiXCR alignment, in-frame beta chains only. CDR3 protein sequences are deduplicated, and each keeps its most common genes and DNA. TCRdb's processing, not the authors' own work, is the source of the V and J calls. This sample lists some 1,800,000 distinct CDR3 sequences; 35% to 50% were detected once. Roughly 23% of the sample lies in the top ten.

The roughly 39 donors, aged 6 to 90 years, were systemically healthy Caucasian individuals from Russia. Around 10 milliliters of peripheral blood were drawn from each donor into EDTA-treated Vacutainer tubes. Ficoll-Paque density-gradient centrifugation was used to isolate PBMCs, with at least 7 million obtained per sample. Total RNA, at least 6 micrograms per sample, was extracted from PBMCs with Trizol reagent. For every donor, flow cytometry on a PBMC aliquot measured the percentage of naive CD45RAhigh/CD27high T cells. The receptor was derived from a human donor in good health. The chain is assembled from TRBV20-1 and TRBJ2-1; TRBD2 aligns with 8 central bases. The sample comprised blood. The CDR3 protein is CSAREGLAGRNEQFF. The DNA sequence is as follows: TGCAGTGCTAGAGAGGGCCTAGCGGGTAGGAATGAGCAGTTCTTC.